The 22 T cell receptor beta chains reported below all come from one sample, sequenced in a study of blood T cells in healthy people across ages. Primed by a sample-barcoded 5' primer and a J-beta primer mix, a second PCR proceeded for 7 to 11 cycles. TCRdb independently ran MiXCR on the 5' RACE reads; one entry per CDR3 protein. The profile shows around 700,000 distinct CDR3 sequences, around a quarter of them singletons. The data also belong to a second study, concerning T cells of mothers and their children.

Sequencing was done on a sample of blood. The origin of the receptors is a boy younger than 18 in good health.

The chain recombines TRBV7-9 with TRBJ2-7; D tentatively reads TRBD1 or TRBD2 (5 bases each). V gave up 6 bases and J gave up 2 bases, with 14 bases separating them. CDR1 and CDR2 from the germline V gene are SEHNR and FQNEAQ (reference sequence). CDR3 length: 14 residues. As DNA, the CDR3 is TGTGCCAGCAGTCAACTAGAGGGGACCTACGAGCAGTACTTC. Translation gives CASSQLEGTYEQYF.

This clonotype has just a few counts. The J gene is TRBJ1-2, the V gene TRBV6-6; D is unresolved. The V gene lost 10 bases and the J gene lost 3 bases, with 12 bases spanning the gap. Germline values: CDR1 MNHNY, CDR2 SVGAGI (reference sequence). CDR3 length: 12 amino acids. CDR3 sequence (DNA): TGTGCCATTTCCAGGACTGACTATGGCTACACCTTC. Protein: CAISRTDYGYTF.

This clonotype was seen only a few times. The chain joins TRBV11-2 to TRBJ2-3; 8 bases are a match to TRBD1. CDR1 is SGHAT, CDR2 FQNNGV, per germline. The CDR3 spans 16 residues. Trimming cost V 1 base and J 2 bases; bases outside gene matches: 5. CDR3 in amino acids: CASSLVAQGVTDTQYF. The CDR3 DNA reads TGTGCCAGCAGCTTAGTGGCACAGGGGGTCACAGATACGCAGTATTTT.

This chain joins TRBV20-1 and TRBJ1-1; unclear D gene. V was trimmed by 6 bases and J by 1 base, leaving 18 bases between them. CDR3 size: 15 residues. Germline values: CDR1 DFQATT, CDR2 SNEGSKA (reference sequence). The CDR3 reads CSASSPTYPNTEAFF. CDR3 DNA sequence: TGCAGTGCCAGTTCACCAACCTATCCGAACACTGAAGCTTTCTTT.

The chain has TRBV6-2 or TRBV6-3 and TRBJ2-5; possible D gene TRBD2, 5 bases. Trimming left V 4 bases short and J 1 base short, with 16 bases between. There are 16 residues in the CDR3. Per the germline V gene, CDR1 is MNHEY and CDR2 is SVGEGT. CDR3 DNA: TGTGCCAGCAGTTCGATGACTAACCTACGCCAAGAGACCCAGTACTTC. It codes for CASSSMTNLRQETQYF.

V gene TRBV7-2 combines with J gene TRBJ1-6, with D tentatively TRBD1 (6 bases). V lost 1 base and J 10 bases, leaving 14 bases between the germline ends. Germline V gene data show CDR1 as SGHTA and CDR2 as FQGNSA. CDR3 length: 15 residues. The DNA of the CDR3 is TGTGCCAGCAGCTTAGAGGGGGGGGAGCGCTCACCCCTCCACTTT. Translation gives CASSLEGGERSPLHF.

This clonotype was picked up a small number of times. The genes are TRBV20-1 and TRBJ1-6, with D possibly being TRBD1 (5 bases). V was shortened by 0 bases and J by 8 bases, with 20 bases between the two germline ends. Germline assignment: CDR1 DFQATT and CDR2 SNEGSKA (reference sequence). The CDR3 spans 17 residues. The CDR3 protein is CSARDSSRGALDSPLHF. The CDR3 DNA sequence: TGCAGTGCTAGAGATAGTAGTAGAGGGGCTCTTGATTCACCCCTCCACTTT.

This CDR3 is CATSAGDTDTQYF. The DNA of the CDR3 is TGTGCCACCAGTGCGGGGGACACAGATACGCAGTATTTT. V usage is TRBV24-1 and J usage is TRBJ2-3; weak D call: TRBD2 (6 bases). Between the trimmed V and J ends, which lost 5 bases and 2 bases, there was a span of 7 bases. The CDR3 length is 13 residues. Germline assignment: CDR1 KGHDR and CDR2 SFDVKD.

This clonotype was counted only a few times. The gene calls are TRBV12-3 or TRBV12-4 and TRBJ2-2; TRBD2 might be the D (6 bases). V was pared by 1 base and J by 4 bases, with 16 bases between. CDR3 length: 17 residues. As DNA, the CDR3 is TGTGCCAGCAGTTTAGGTTCGAGGACTACCAGCACCGGGGAGCTGTTTTTT. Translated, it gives CASSLGSRTTSTGELFF.

This CDR3 reads CAIRPGESTGELFF. DNA for the CDR3: TGTGCCATCAGGCCTGGGGAGTCCACCGGGGAGCTGTTTTTT. The J gene is TRBJ2-2, the V gene TRBV10-3, with D possibly TRBD2 on 5 matching bases. The germline V and J ends were trimmed by 6 bases and 4 bases, with 12 bases remaining between them. The germline gives CDR1 ENHRY, CDR2 SYGVKD. There are 14 residues in the CDR3.

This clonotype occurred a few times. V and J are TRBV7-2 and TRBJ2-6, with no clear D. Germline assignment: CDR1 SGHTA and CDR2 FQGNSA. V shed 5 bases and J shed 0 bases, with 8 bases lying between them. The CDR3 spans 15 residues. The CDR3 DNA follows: TGTGCCAGCAGCCCGGGCTACTCTGGGGCCAACGTCCTGACTTTC. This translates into CASSPGYSGANVLTF.

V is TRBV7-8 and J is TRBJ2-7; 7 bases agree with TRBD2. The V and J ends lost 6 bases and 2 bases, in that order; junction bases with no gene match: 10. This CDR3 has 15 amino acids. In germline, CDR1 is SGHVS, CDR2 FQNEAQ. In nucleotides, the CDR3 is TGTGCCAGCAGATCTCGGGGGGACTTGACCTACGAGCAGTACTTC. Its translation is CASRSRGDLTYEQYF.

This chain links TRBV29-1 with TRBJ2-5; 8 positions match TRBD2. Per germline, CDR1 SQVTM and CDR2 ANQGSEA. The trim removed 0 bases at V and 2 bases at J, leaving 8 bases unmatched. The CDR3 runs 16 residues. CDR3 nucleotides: TGCAGCGTTGAAGATCTTGCGGGAGGATGGCAAGAGACCCAGTACTTC. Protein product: CSVEDLAGGWQETQYF.

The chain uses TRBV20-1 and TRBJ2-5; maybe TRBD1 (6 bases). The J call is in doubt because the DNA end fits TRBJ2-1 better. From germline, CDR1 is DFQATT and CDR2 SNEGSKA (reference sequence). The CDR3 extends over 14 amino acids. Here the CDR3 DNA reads TGCAGTGCTAGAGATGACAGGACCAGGAATGAGCAGTTCTTC. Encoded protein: CSARDDRTRNEQFF.

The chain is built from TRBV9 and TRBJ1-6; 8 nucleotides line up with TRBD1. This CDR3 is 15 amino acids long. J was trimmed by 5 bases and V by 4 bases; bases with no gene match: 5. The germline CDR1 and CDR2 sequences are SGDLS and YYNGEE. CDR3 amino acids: CASSPGQGDNSPLHF. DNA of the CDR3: TGTGCCAGCAGCCCCGGACAGGGTGATAATTCACCCCTCCACTTT.

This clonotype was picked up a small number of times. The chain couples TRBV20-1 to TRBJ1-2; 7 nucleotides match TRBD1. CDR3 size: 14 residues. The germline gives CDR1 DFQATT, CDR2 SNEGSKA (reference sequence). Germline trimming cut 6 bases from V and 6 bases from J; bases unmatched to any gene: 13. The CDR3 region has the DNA TGCAGTGCCCTAAGGGGTACAGGGGATCATGGCTACACCTTC. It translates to CSALRGTGDHGYTF.

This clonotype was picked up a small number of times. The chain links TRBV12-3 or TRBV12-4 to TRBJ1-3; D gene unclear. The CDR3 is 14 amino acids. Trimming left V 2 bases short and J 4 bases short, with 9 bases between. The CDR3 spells CASSLSANGNTIYF. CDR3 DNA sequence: TGTGCCAGCAGTTTATCCGCAAACGGAAACACCATATATTTT.

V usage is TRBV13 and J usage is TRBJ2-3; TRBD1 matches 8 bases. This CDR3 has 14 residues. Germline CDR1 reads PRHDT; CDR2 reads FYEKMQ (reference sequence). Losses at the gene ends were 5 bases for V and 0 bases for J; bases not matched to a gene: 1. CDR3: CASSHRGSTDTQYF. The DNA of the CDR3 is TGTGCCAGCAGCCACAGGGGGAGCACAGATACGCAGTATTTT.

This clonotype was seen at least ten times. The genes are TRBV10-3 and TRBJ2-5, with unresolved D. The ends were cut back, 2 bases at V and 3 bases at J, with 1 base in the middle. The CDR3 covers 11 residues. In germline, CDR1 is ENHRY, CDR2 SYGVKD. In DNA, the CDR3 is TGTGCCATCAGTGAGAAAGAGACCCAGTACTTC. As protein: CAISEKETQYF.

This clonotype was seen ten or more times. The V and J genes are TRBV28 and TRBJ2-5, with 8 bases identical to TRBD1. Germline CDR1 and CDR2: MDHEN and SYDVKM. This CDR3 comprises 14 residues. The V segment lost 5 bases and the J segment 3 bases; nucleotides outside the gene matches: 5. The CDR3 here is CASSGDRLKETQYF. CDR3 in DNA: TGTGCCAGCAGTGGGGACAGGCTAAAAGAGACCCAGTACTTC.

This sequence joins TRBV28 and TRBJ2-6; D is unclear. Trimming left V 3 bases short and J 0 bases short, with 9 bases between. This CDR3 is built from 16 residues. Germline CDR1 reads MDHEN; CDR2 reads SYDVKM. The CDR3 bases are TGTGCCAGCAGTTTTTGGCAGAGCTCTGGGGCCAACGTCCTGACTTTC. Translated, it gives CASSFWQSSGANVLTF.

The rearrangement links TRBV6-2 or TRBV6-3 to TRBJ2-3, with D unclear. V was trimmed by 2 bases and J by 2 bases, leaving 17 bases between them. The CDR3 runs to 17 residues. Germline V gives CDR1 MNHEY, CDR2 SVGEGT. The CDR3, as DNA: TGTGCCAGCAGTTACCCCGAAGGGTGGGGTTACACAGATACGCAGTATTTT. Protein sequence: CASSYPEGWGYTDTQYF.